Below, 28 T cell receptor beta chains from the same sample are listed, as sequenced in a study of T cell repertoires in cytomegalovirus infection. TCRdb recomputed calls from the reads with MiXCR, one row per CDR3 protein. The sample shows 750,000 to 900,000 distinct CDR3 sequences, 25% to 30% of them seen only once. These TCRs' antigens remain unknown. This material consisted of cultured CD8+ T cells from PBMCs, taken from culture after CMV antigen stimulation. The receptors shown here come from a human donor in good health (CMV status not recorded). Some clones in this sample may be carry-over from other donors' samples.

This chain uses TRBV12-3 or TRBV12-4 with TRBJ2-3; TRBD2 matches 12 bases. The ends lost 2 bases at V and 4 bases at J; junction bases unmatched: 7. CDR3 length equals 17 residues. The CDR3 sequence is CASSLSLAGGLADTQYF. The CDR3, as DNA: TGTGCCAGCAGTTTATCGCTAGCGGGGGGGCTCGCAGATACGCAGTATTTT.

This clonotype has only a few counts. The CDR3 nucleotides are TGTGCCAGCAGAAAGACCCCCGGGGAAATCGGGACTGAAGCTTTCTTT. This gives the protein CASRKTPGEIGTEAFF. The chain employs TRBV7-9 and TRBJ1-1; D gene unclear. CDR1 SEHNR and CDR2 FQNEAQ come from the germline V gene (reference sequence). This CDR3 comprises 16 residues. Trimming removed 6 bases at V and 5 bases at J, with 22 bases between.

A few counts support this clonotype. This chain uses TRBV12-3 or TRBV12-4 with TRBJ2-2, with a weak D call TRBD1 (6 bases). The V end lost 3 bases, the J end lost 3 bases, and 8 bases lay between the germline ends. The CDR3 runs 14 residues. In DNA form, the CDR3 reads TGTGCCAGCAGTTTTGCAGGGGACACCGGGGAGCTGTTTTTT. Translation: CASSFAGDTGELFF.

The chain links TRBV5-5 to TRBJ2-7; D is unresolved. This CDR3 comprises 13 residues. V shed 2 bases and J shed 2 bases, with 8 bases lying between them. Germline V CDR1 and CDR2: SGHKS, YYEKEE (reference sequence). CDR3 protein: CASSFGIAYEQYF. CDR3 sequence (DNA): TGTGCCAGCAGCTTCGGCATAGCCTACGAGCAGTACTTC. The variable domain in full, completed from reference TRBV5-5 and TRBJ2-7, reads DAGVTQSPTHLIKTRGQQVTLRCSPISGHKSVSWYQQVLGQGPQFIFQYYEKEERGRGNFPDRFSARQFPNYSSELNVNALLLGDSALYLCASSFGIAYEQYFGPGTRLTVT.

This clonotype came up many times. This chain joins TRBV27 and TRBJ2-1; D unresolved. The CDR3 has 14 amino acids. Germline V CDR1 and CDR2: MNHEY, SMNVEV (reference sequence). Trimming cost V 2 bases and J 0 bases, with 5 bases left between them. The CDR3 here is CASSLISSYNEQFF. Here the CDR3 DNA reads TGTGCCAGCAGTTTAATTTCCTCCTACAATGAGCAGTTCTTC.

The chain is built from TRBV20-1 and TRBJ2-7, with 9 positions matching TRBD1. Looked up from germline, CDR1 is DFQATT and CDR2 is SNEGSKA (reference sequence). V gave up 6 bases and J gave up 8 bases; unmatched junction bases: 8. The CDR3 runs to 12 residues. The CDR3 DNA reads TGCAGTGCCGGGGACAGGGAATTAAAGCAGTACGTC. Protein sequence: CSAGDRELKQYV.

This clonotype was counted only a few times. The genes are TRBV7-2 and TRBJ1-5; the D is unclear. V dropped 1 base and J dropped 0 bases, with 10 bases sitting between them. The CDR3 loop spans 16 amino acids. CDR1 and CDR2 from the germline V gene are SGHTA and FQGNSA. DNA of the CDR3: TGTGCCAGCAGCTTAGGTGGCGGTTATAGCAATCAGCCCCAGCATTTT. It translates to CASSLGGGYSNQPQHF.

The rearrangement uses TRBV28 and TRBJ2-1; perhaps TRBD2 as D (5 bases). Trimming removed 4 bases at V and 2 bases at J, with 15 bases between. CDR3 length: 16 residues. Germline CDR1 MDHEN, CDR2 SYDVKM. The CDR3 bases are TGTGCCAGCAGTTCCCTGAGGGAGCCACCCTACAATGAGCAGTTCTTC. Its protein is CASSSLREPPYNEQFF.

This clonotype was seen a handful of times. The V gene is TRBV7-6, the J gene TRBJ2-3; tentatively, D is TRBD1 (6 bases). CDR3 length: 16 amino acids. The V end was cut by 1 base, the J end by 6 bases, with 17 bases between. Germline CDR1 SGHVS, CDR2 FNYEAQ. CDR3 DNA sequence: TGTGCCAGCAGCTTAGTACAGGGCGGTCTTATTGATACGCAGTATTTT. Amino acid sequence: CASSLVQGGLIDTQYF.

The chain carries TRBV6-1 and TRBJ1-1; tentatively, D is TRBD1 (6 bases). Germline CDR1 reads MNHNS; CDR2 reads SASEGT. V was cut by 5 bases and J by 4 bases, with 17 bases left in between. CDR3 length: 15 amino acids. DNA of the CDR3: TGTGCCAGCAGTCCCGGGGGGGGGCTCTTCACTGAAGCTTTCTTT. This sequence encodes CASSPGGGLFTEAFF.

In its sample, this clonotype was seen a few times. The V and J genes are TRBV4-1 and TRBJ2-1; D is ambiguous. CDR1 and CDR2 (germline): MGHRA, YSYEKL. The V and J ends lost 0 bases and 9 bases respectively, with 6 bases between them. The CDR3 has 12 amino acids. CDR3 region: CASSQDGVEQFF. The CDR3 DNA sequence: TGCGCCAGCAGCCAAGATGGCGTTGAGCAGTTCTTC.

The chain links TRBV6-2 or TRBV6-3 to TRBJ1-6; D is ambiguous. Trimming took off 0 bases at V and 7 bases at J, with 13 bases between the two ends. The CDR3 runs 16 residues. In germline, CDR1 is MNHEY, CDR2 SVGEGT. The CDR3 sequence is CASSYSEYRQNSPLHF. CDR3 nucleotides: TGTGCCAGCAGTTACTCGGAGTACAGACAAAATTCACCCCTCCACTTT.

V gene TRBV4-1 combines with J gene TRBJ1-2; possibly TRBD1 for D (6 bases). CDR1 MGHRA and CDR2 YSYEKL come from the germline V gene. The CDR3 length is 12 residues. Trimming left V 5 bases short and J 4 bases short, with 8 bases between. Written as DNA, the CDR3 is TGCGCCAGCAGCGGGGACACCTATGGCTACACCTTC. It specifies CASSGDTYGYTF.

The rearrangement links TRBV27 to TRBJ1-1; TRBD1 aligns across 7 bases. Germline values: CDR1 MNHEY, CDR2 SMNVEV (reference sequence). The CDR3 runs to 14 residues. Losses at the gene ends were 2 bases for V and 3 bases for J; bases not matched to a gene: 3. In DNA, the CDR3 is TGTGCCAGCAGTTTAAGGGGGCCATACACTGAAGCTTTCTTT. The encoded protein is CASSLRGPYTEAFF.

The gene calls are TRBV7-4 and TRBJ2-7; 10 bases are shared with TRBD1. Trimming cost V 1 base and J 4 bases; bases outside gene matches: 7. The CDR3 extends over 16 amino acids. Germline CDR1 SGHVT, CDR2 SQSDAQ. The CDR3 nucleotides are TGTGCCAGCAGCTTAGTATCCGGGACAGGGGTTTACGAGCAGTACTTC. Protein product: CASSLVSGTGVYEQYF.

In its sample, this clonotype was seen a few times. The chain combines TRBV5-1 with TRBJ1-1; no firm D call. This CDR3 has 12 amino acids. The germline CDR1 and CDR2 sequences are SGHRS and YFSETQ. V lost 6 bases to trimming and J lost 3 bases, with 9 bases between them. In DNA, the CDR3 is TGCGCCAGCACGGGGAGATACACTGAAGCTTTCTTT. Its translation: CASTGRYTEAFF.

The chain has TRBV9 and TRBJ2-5; 8 bases map to TRBD2. CDR1 is SGDLS, CDR2 YYNGEE, per germline. The CDR3 has 15 residues. V shed 4 bases and J 4 bases; nucleotides not matched to a gene: 9. CDR3 region: CASSTSGGLGETQYF. As DNA, the CDR3 is TGTGCCAGCAGCACCAGCGGGGGCCTGGGAGAGACCCAGTACTTC.

The CDR3 nucleotides are TGTGCCAGCACCGATGGAGACAGGGATAATTCACCCCTCCACTTT. Its translation: CASTDGDRDNSPLHF. The rearrangement joins TRBV13 to TRBJ1-6; 7 nucleotides agree with TRBD1. The germline CDR1 and CDR2 sequences are PRHDT and FYEKMQ (reference sequence). V shed 7 bases and J 5 bases; nucleotides not matched to a gene: 8. The length of the CDR3 is 15 residues.

The rearrangement joins TRBV24-1 to TRBJ2-3; D is ambiguous. CDR1 and CDR2 from the germline V gene are KGHDR and SFDVKD. CDR3 length: 12 residues. Trimming cost V 7 bases and J 1 base, with 5 bases left between them. The CDR3 DNA sequence: TGTGCCACCAGATCCGGCACAGATACGCAGTATTTT. It is translated as CATRSGTDTQYF.

V usage is TRBV25-1 and J usage is TRBJ2-6, with D possibly being TRBD1 (5 bases). The CDR3 is made up of 15 amino acids. Per germline, CDR1 MGHDK and CDR2 SYGVNS. The V end lost 6 bases, the J end lost 0 bases, and 9 bases lay between the germline ends. CDR3 nucleotides: TGTGCCAGCAGGGACACGAGCTCTGGGGCCAACGTCCTGACTTTC. It specifies CASRDTSSGANVLTF. The whole variable domain, filled in from reference TRBV25-1 and TRBJ2-6, reads EADIYQTPRYLVIGTGKKITLECSQTMGHDKMYWYQQDPGMELHLIHYSYGVNSTEKGDLSSESTVSRIRTEHFPLTLESARPSHTSQYLCASRDTSSGANVLTFGAGSRLTVL.

The genes are TRBV6-2 or TRBV6-3 and TRBJ2-5; 7 positions match TRBD2. Germline V gene sequence: CDR1 MNHEY, CDR2 SVGEGT. The CDR3 covers 15 residues. DNA of the CDR3: TGTGCTACCCGGCCCCGCCAGAGCGGGGAAGAGACCCAGTACTTC. It is translated as CATRPRQSGEETQYF.

This clonotype occurred a few times. This chain links TRBV7-3 with TRBJ1-5; D perhaps matches TRBD1 (6 bases). V lost 5 bases and J lost 1, with 9 bases in between. Germline values: CDR1 SGHTA, CDR2 FQGTGA. This CDR3 is built from 14 residues. CDR3 amino acids: CASSDGQSNQPQHF. CDR3 nucleotide sequence: TGTGCCAGCAGCGATGGACAGAGCAATCAGCCCCAGCATTTT. Full variable domain (rest looked up from reference TRBV7-3 and TRBJ1-5): GAGVSQTPSNKVTEKGKYVELRCDPISGHTALYWYRQSLGQGPEFLIYFQGTGAADDSGLPNDRFFAVRPEGSVSTLKIQRTERGDSAVYLCASSDGQSNQPQHFGDGTRLSIL.

This clonotype turned up a few times. In nucleotides, the CDR3 is TGTGCCAGCAGCCCTCTGCTAGCGGGGCACTCCTACGAGCAGTACTTC. Translation gives CASSPLLAGHSYEQYF. The chain carries TRBV7-9 and TRBJ2-7; 9 nucleotides agree with TRBD2. With V trimmed by 5 bases and J by 0 bases, 8 bases remained unmatched. This CDR3 spans 16 amino acids. Germline values: CDR1 SEHNR, CDR2 FQNEAQ (reference sequence).

The rearrangement joins TRBV5-6 to TRBJ2-1; 7 bases agree with TRBD1. Looked up from germline, CDR1 is SGHDT and CDR2 is YYEEEE. The trim removed 0 bases at V and 0 bases at J, leaving 9 bases unmatched. The CDR3 is made up of 18 amino acids. The CDR3 sequence is CASSLEGGLHPSYNEQFF. The DNA for the CDR3 is TGTGCCAGCAGCTTGGAAGGGGGCCTTCACCCCTCCTACAATGAGCAGTTCTTC.

This clonotype was detected ten times or more. The chain combines TRBV7-2 with TRBJ2-3; D is unresolved. V lost 0 bases and J 2 bases, leaving 12 bases between the germline ends. Germline V CDR1 and CDR2: SGHTA, FQGNSA. The CDR3 length is 16 residues. The DNA of the CDR3 is TGTGCCAGCAGCTTAGCCTTACTGGTAGTCACAGATACGCAGTATTTT. Protein: CASSLALLVVTDTQYF. The variable domain in full, with the rest retrieved from reference TRBV7-2 and TRBJ2-3, is GAGVSQSPSNKVTEKGKDVELRCDPISGHTALYWYRQSLGQGLEFLIYFQGNSAPDKSGLPSDRFSAERTGGSVSTLTIQRTQQEDSAVYLCASSLALLVVTDTQYFGPGTRLTVL.

This chain joins TRBV2 and TRBJ2-7; D possibly corresponds to TRBD2 (6 bases). The V and J ends lost 2 bases and 1 base respectively, with 9 bases between them. Per the germline V gene, CDR1 is SNHLY and CDR2 is FYNNEI. The CDR3 consists of 14 residues. This chain's CDR3 is CASSESGGSYEQYV. In DNA form, the CDR3 reads TGTGCCAGCAGTGAAAGTGGGGGGTCCTACGAGCAGTACGTC.

This clonotype has only a few counts. The rearrangement joins TRBV7-9 to TRBJ1-1; the match to TRBD1 covers 7 bases. The germline V gene encodes CDR1 SEHNR and CDR2 FQNEAQ (reference sequence). The CDR3 covers 13 residues. J gave up 7 bases and V 6 bases, and 8 bases lay outside the gene matches. The CDR3 spells CASSFNRGSEAFF. CDR3 sequence (DNA): TGTGCCAGCAGTTTTAACAGGGGTAGTGAAGCTTTCTTT.

The chain combines TRBV6-6 with TRBJ1-1; 7 positions agree with TRBD1. The CDR3 length is 17 residues. Trimming cost V 7 bases and J 3 bases; bases outside gene matches: 17. Germline CDR1 MNHNY, CDR2 SVGAGI (reference sequence). This chain's CDR3 is CASTWDSLEFLDTEAFF. The CDR3 DNA sequence: TGTGCCAGCACCTGGGACAGCCTCGAATTTTTGGACACTGAAGCTTTCTTT.